One and the same sample provided the 21 T cell receptor beta chains below, sequenced in a study of CD8+CD57+ T cells in acquired aplastic anemia. Using genomic DNA as the template, TCR beta VDJ and CDR3 profiling was carried out. In TCRdb, the reads were re-called with MiXCR into one record per CDR3 protein. The data contain around 430,000 distinct CDR3 sequences, 25% to 40% of them singletons. It was patients with CD8+CD57+ cell expansion by flow cytometry who were chosen for sequencing. Material: sorted CD4+, CD8+, or CD8+CD57+ T cells (not recorded which) from PBMCs. The receptors were sampled from a human donor with aplastic anemia.

The sample holds many counts of this clonotype. The J gene is TRBJ2-1, the V gene TRBV29-1; the D gene could be TRBD1 or TRBD2 (6 bases each). V was clipped by 3 bases and J by 8 bases, with 20 bases between them. This CDR3 has 15 amino acids. Germline V lookup: CDR1 SQVTM, CDR2 ANQGSEA. The CDR3 DNA is TGCAGCGTTGAGGAACTATGGGGGGCTTACTATGAGCAGTTCTTC. Protein product: CSVEELWGAYYEQFF.

This chain uses TRBV7-2 with TRBJ2-3, with 10 bases lining up with TRBD2. J was trimmed by 0 bases and V by 2 bases; bases with no gene match: 2. This CDR3 has 16 residues. Germline V gene lookup returns CDR1 SGHTA and CDR2 FQGNSA. CDR3 sequence (DNA): TGTGCCAGCAGCTTACGAGCGGGGGGGAGCACAGATACGCAGTATTTT. Translated, it gives CASSLRAGGSTDTQYF.

A single count supports this clonotype. CDR3 nucleotides: TGTGCCAGTAGTAACATAAACTGGACAGGGGGCTACACCTTC. It yields the protein CASSNINWTGGYTF. V usage is TRBV19 and J usage is TRBJ1-2; 8 bases line up with TRBD1. The V gene's germline CDR1 is LNHDA and CDR2 SQIVND (reference sequence). The ends lost 4 bases at V and 8 bases at J; junction bases unmatched: 9. The CDR3 covers 14 residues.

Concerning this clonotype itself: A read error may explain this, as a much larger clone is one base away. This chain joins TRBV20-1 and TRBJ1-2; 7 bases line up with TRBD1. The V and J ends lost 5 bases and 7 bases, in that order; junction bases with no gene match: 10. Germline lookup yields CDR1 DFQATT and CDR2 SNEGSKA (reference sequence). The CDR3 loop spans 13 amino acids. The CDR3 sequence is CSAVGQRESGYTF. The CDR3 coding sequence is TGCAGTGCTGTGGGACAGAGGGAGAGTGGCTACACCTTC.

This clonotype was observed a few times. CDR3 loop: CASSQVPRIGWVGVRSGYTF. CDR3 in DNA: TGCGCCAGCAGCCAAGTACCCCGAATTGGATGGGTGGGCGTTAGGAGTGGCTACACCTTC. V gene TRBV4-1 combines with J gene TRBJ1-2; D is unclear. The V gene lost 1 base and the J gene lost 7 bases, with 31 bases spanning the gap. The CDR3 totals 20 residues. In germline, CDR1 is MGHRA, CDR2 YSYEKL.

This clonotype was counted only a few times. The chain has TRBV30 and TRBJ2-7, with D possibly matching TRBD1 (5 bases). The V end was cut by 3 bases, the J end by 6 bases, with 21 bases between. Looked up from germline, CDR1 is GTSNPN and CDR2 is SVGIG (reference sequence). The CDR3 covers 15 residues. CDR3 bases: TGTGCCTGGAGGCCAAACGTAGGGGCCCCGTCCGAGCAGTACTTC. This encodes CAWRPNVGAPSEQYF.

Here the CDR3 reads CASREGQVTTDTQYF. The CDR3 coding sequence is TGTGCCAGCAGGGAGGGACAGGTGACCACAGATACGCAGTATTTT. The chain links TRBV2 to TRBJ2-3; 8 positions agree with TRBD1. Unmatched junction bases numbered 7, after V lost 6 bases and J lost 2 bases. The V gene's germline CDR1 is SNHLY and CDR2 FYNNEI. The CDR3 length is 15 residues.

A few counts support this clonotype. The chain is built from TRBV15 and TRBJ2-1, with 15 bases matching TRBD2. Germline V gene lookup returns CDR1 LNHNV and CDR2 YYDKDF (reference sequence). The CDR3 loop spans 18 amino acids. Trimming cost V 1 base and J 7 bases; bases outside gene matches: 8. CDR3 nucleotide sequence: TGTGCCACCAGCAGAGTTCAAATGGGGACTAGCGGGGGGAATGAGCAGTTCTTC. Translation gives CATSRVQMGTSGGNEQFF. Using reference TRBV15 and TRBJ2-1 for the parts outside the CDR3, the full variable domain is DAMVIQNPRYQVTQFGKPVTLSCSQTLNHNVMYWYQQKSSQAPKLLFHYYDKDFNNEADTPDNFQSRRPNTSFCFLDIRSPGLGDTAMYLCATSRVQMGTSGGNEQFFGPGTRLTVL.

The chain has TRBV3-1 and TRBJ1-2; TRBD1 aligns across 11 bases. J gave up 8 bases and V 2 bases, and 4 bases lay outside the gene matches. Germline loops: CDR1 LGHDT, CDR2 YNNKEL (reference sequence). The CDR3 sequence is 14 residues long. The DNA for the CDR3 is TGTGCCAGCAGCCAACCGGACAGGGGGCAGGGCTACACCTTC. The encoded protein is CASSQPDRGQGYTF.

This clonotype was seen only a few times. A single base separates this from a much larger clone, so it may be a read error. V and J are TRBV7-2 and TRBJ2-7, with D unresolved. The germline V and J ends were trimmed by 5 bases and 3 bases, with 8 bases remaining between them. In germline, CDR1 is SGHTA, CDR2 FQGNSA. The CDR3 extends over 12 amino acids. The CDR3 spells CASSQSLYEQYF. In DNA, the CDR3 is TGTGCCAGCAGCCAAAGCCTCTACGAGCAGTACTTC.

This clonotype was seen a few times. The chain recombines TRBV9 with TRBJ2-1; 9 bases align to TRBD2. The CDR3 totals 16 residues. With V trimmed by 1 base and J by 0 bases, 2 bases remained unmatched. Germline V gene sequence: CDR1 SGDLS, CDR2 YYNGEE. The CDR3 DNA reads as TGTGCCAGCAGCGTACTAGCGGGGACCTCCTACAATGAGCAGTTCTTC. The encoded protein is CASSVLAGTSYNEQFF.

The chain is built from TRBV25-1 and TRBJ1-4; 8 bases line up with TRBD1. The CDR3 extends over 16 amino acids. Per the germline V gene, CDR1 is MGHDK and CDR2 is SYGVNS. Trimming at V came to 4 bases and at J to 5 bases, leaving 9 bases not matched to a gene. CDR3 sequence: CASSGAKTGANEKLFF. The CDR3 DNA is TGTGCCAGCAGTGGAGCTAAGACAGGGGCGAATGAAAAACTGTTTTTT.

The table lists this clonotype with a few counts. This chain joins TRBV15 and TRBJ1-1, with D possibly being TRBD1 (5 bases). Germline V lookup: CDR1 LNHNV, CDR2 YYDKDF (reference sequence). The V end lost 2 bases, the J end lost 4 bases, and 11 bases lay between the germline ends. CDR3 length: 14 amino acids. As DNA, the CDR3 is TGTGCCACCAGCAGATCAAATGGGGGCACTGAAGCTTTCTTT. This gives the protein CATSRSNGGTEAFF.

This clonotype was seen more than once but under ten times. The V and J genes are TRBV5-1 and TRBJ2-2, with 7 bases matching TRBD1. The junction had 11 bases not matched to a gene; V was cut back by 0 bases and J by 9 bases. Germline V lookup: CDR1 SGHRS, CDR2 YFSETQ. The CDR3 has 16 residues. The CDR3 coding sequence is TGCGCCAGCAGCTTGGCCTCCTCAAACAGGGGCAGGGAGCTGTTTTTT. It codes for CASSLASSNRGRELFF.

This chain links TRBV20-1 with TRBJ2-2; D is uncertain. The CDR3 runs 14 residues. V shed 6 bases and J shed 0 bases, with 11 bases lying between them. The germline V gene has CDR1 DFQATT and CDR2 SNEGSKA (reference sequence). The CDR3 region is CSAEDQPNTGELFF. DNA for the CDR3: TGCAGTGCGGAAGACCAACCGAACACCGGGGAGCTGTTTTTT.

This clonotype was counted only a few times. The chain recombines TRBV19 with TRBJ2-7, with TRBD1 matching over 9 bases. The CDR3 is 14 residues long. Germline V gene sequence: CDR1 LNHDA, CDR2 SQIVND (reference sequence). Losses at the gene ends were 9 bases for V and 5 bases for J; bases not matched to a gene: 11. The CDR3 nucleotides read TGTGCCAGCAGCGCCCGGACAGGGGCTCACGAGCAGTACTTC. Translating gives CASSARTGAHEQYF.

This clonotype has just one count. V usage is TRBV29-1 and J usage is TRBJ2-3; TRBD2 matches at 11 bases. Germline-derived CDR1 and CDR2 are SQVTM and ANQGSEA. After removal of 8 bases from V and 0 bases from J, the junction contained 10 bases not matched to a gene. The CDR3 runs 16 residues. CDR3 sequence (DNA): TGCAGCTCGGGACTAGCGGAGGGGCCGAGCACAGATACGCAGTATTTT. This encodes CSSGLAEGPSTDTQYF.

This chain joins TRBV9 and TRBJ2-1; TRBD2 agrees at 7 bases. CDR3 size: 14 residues. In germline, CDR1 is SGDLS, CDR2 YYNGEE. V was clipped by 6 bases and J by 3 bases; unmatched bases: 6. The CDR3 sequence: CASKRDSLYNEQFF. The CDR3 bases are TGTGCCAGCAAGCGGGACTCGCTCTACAATGAGCAGTTCTTC.

CDR3 sequence: CASSAGTGDYEQYF. The CDR3 DNA follows: TGTGCCAGCAGCGCCGGGACAGGAGACTACGAGCAGTACTTC. The chain has TRBV5-4 and TRBJ2-7; 8 bases are a match to TRBD1. CDR1 SGHNT and CDR2 YYREEE come from the germline V gene (reference sequence). Unmatched junction bases numbered 6, after V lost 4 bases and J lost 3 bases. The CDR3 is 14 residues long.

A few counts support this clonotype. V gene TRBV25-1 combines with J gene TRBJ1-5; weak D call: TRBD1 (6 bases). CDR3 length equals 14 residues. The germline V gene has CDR1 MGHDK and CDR2 SYGVNS. Trimming removed 6 bases from V and 1 base from J, with 10 bases in between. The CDR3 here is CASSVTGSNQPQHF. In DNA, the CDR3 is TGTGCCAGCAGCGTCACAGGGAGCAATCAGCCCCAGCATTTT.

As to this clonotype: Relative to the germline gene, one junction end is altered; a read error may explain this. This sequence joins TRBV2 and TRBJ2-5; 11 bases are shared with TRBD1. The CDR3 runs 13 residues. Per the germline V gene, CDR1 is SNHLY and CDR2 is FYNNEI. CDR3 in DNA: TGTACCAGCAGGGACAGGGGGGAGGAGACCCAGTACTTC. It yields the protein CTSRDRGEETQYF.